The present entry profiles one T cell receptor (beta chain) with its context. The target antigen is unknown. The sample belongs to a study of cytomegalovirus exposure and HLA in healthy donors. Study results and caveats: Most TCRs appeared rarely, but some public TCRs recurred in many donors. It was confirmed in vitro that a few of the CMV-associated chains were specific for CMV antigens.

The CDR3 runs to 18 residues. V lost 5 bases and J 7 bases, leaving 26 bases between the germline ends. CDR1 is KGHSH and CDR2 is LQKENI in the germline V gene. TCRdb's table, derived via immunoSEQ multiplex PCR, lists solely in-frame clones and lacks some. The sample consists of some 80,000 clones, roughly 95% of them appearing once. This chain joins TRBV18 and TRBJ1-4; the D gene is possibly TRBD1 (6 bases). The sequence was collected from a woman aged 18-29 years in good health and CMV-seronegative. The material sequenced was PBMCs. The CDR3 nucleotides read TGTGCCAGCTCATCCCCACAGGACAGTGAGGGTTATGGTGAAAAACTGTTTTTT. Its translation is CASSSPQDSEGYGEKLFF. The complete variable domain, with remaining parts taken from reference TRBV18 and TRBJ1-4, reads NAGVMQNPRHLVRRRGQEARLRCSPMKGHSHVYWYRQLPEEGLKFMVYLQKENIIDESGMPKERFSAEFPKEGPSILRIQQVVRGDSAAYFCASSSPQDSEGYGEKLFFGSGTQLSVL.